This TCR beta chain was identified in a study of shared clonotypes between healthy human individuals. As for this clone: As yet, its antigen is unknown.

The CDR3 extends over 12 amino acids. V dropped 7 bases and J dropped 7 bases, with 16 bases sitting between them. Germline assignment: CDR1 SQVTM and CDR2 ANQGSEA. It was roughly 190 ng DNA, 31,000 or so T cell genomes, that sorted-subset replicate PCRs used. Measured with immunoSEQ multiplex PCR; TCRdb has only the in-frame clones, and not every one. The data hold millions of clones, with roughly 94% observed a single time. General study findings and limits: The represented genetic and exposure-history diversity was limited by the small number of donors.

The source is a man between 18 and 29 years old in good health. The specimen was naive CD4+ T cells sorted from blood. Documented subset: CD45RA+ positively selected. The rearrangement uses TRBV29-1 and TRBJ2-5; weak D call: TRBD2 (6 bases). The CDR3 spells CSAGTEAGTQYF. CDR3 DNA: TGCAGCGCTGGGACTGAAGCGGGGACCCAGTACTTC.